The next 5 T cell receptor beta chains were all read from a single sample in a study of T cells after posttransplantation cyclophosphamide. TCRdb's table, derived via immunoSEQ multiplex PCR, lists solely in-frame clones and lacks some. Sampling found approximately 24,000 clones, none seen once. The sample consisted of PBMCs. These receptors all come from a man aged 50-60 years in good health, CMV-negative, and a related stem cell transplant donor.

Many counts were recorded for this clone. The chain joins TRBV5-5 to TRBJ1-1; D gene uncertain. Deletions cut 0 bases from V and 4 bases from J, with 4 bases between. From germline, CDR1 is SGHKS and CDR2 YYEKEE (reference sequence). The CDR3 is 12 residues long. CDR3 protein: CASSLVATEAFF. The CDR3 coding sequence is TGTGCCAGCAGCTTGGTGGCCACTGAAGCTTTCTTT.

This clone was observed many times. The DNA for the CDR3 is TGTGCCAGTAGTAAAGACCCGGGACAGGACCTCTACGAGCAGTACTTC. This gives the protein CASSKDPGQDLYEQYF. V usage is TRBV19 and J usage is TRBJ2-7, with TRBD1 matching over 8 bases. The CDR3 is 16 residues long. CDR1 and CDR2 from the germline V gene are LNHDA and SQIVND (reference sequence). The V segment lost 4 bases and the J segment 3 bases; nucleotides outside the gene matches: 11.

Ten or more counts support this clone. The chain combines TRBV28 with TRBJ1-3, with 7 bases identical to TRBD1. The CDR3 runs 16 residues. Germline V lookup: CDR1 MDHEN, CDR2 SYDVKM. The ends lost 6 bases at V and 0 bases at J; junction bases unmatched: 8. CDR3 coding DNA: TGTGCCAGCAGCCCCAGACAGGGTTACTCTGGAAACACCATATATTTT. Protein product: CASSPRQGYSGNTIYF.

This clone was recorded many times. This CDR3 is CASSSKPGTGLANTGELFF. The CDR3 region has the DNA TGCGCCAGCAGCTCTAAGCCCGGGACAGGGCTCGCGAACACCGGGGAGCTGTTTTTT. The chain links TRBV5-1 to TRBJ2-2; 9 bases are shared with TRBD1. Trimming took 3 bases from V and 0 from J; bases not matched to a gene: 12. The CDR3 sequence is 19 residues long. Germline loops: CDR1 SGHRS, CDR2 YFSETQ.

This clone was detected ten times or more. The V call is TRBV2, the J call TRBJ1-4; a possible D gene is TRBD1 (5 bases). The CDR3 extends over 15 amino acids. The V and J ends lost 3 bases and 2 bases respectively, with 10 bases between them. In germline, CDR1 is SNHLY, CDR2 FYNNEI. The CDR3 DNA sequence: TGTGCCAGCAGTGATGGCAGGGTGACTAATGAAAAACTGTTTTTT. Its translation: CASSDGRVTNEKLFF.